Presented here are 23 T cell receptor beta chains from one specimen sequenced in a study of Ad26.COV2.S vaccination and SARS-CoV-2 variants. Produced via immunoSEQ multiplex PCR; TCRdb's table is partial and in-frame only. Counted here are about 350,000 clones, around 89% occurring once; the ten biggest clones make up around 4.5%. Described treatment: over 15 received Ad26.COV2.S at low or high dose, single or two shots; roughly 5 received placebo; per-sample allocation not given. The samples were gathered on day 63 after the first injection of vaccine or placebo. The sample here was peripheral blood, taken in a trial of Ad26.COV2.S vaccine versus placebo. The origin of the receptors is a person between 18 and 65 years old who received the Ad26.COV2.S COVID-19 vaccine or a placebo.

In DNA, the CDR3 is TGTGCCAGCAGAGACAGGGAGGCAGAGACCCAGTACTTC. This translates into CASRDREAETQYF. V is TRBV7-2 and J is TRBJ2-5; maybe TRBD1 (7 bases). The CDR3 loop spans 13 amino acids. Trimming cost V 6 bases and J 4 bases, with 12 bases left between them. Germline CDR1 and CDR2: SGHTA and FQGNSA.

The chain joins TRBV9 to TRBJ1-3; no clear D gene. The CDR3 has 14 amino acids. Per germline, CDR1 SGDLS and CDR2 YYNGEE. Trimming left V 0 bases short and J 0 bases short, with 4 bases between. DNA for the CDR3: TGTGCCAGCAGCGTAGATTACTCTGGAAACACCATATATTTT. Translation: CASSVDYSGNTIYF.

The V and J genes are TRBV7-2 and TRBJ2-1; D uncertain. Germline-derived CDR1 and CDR2 are SGHTA and FQGNSA. This CDR3 is 13 amino acids long. V was cut by 2 bases and J by 7 bases, with 9 bases left in between. CDR3 sequence reads: CASSLPFGNEQFF. As DNA, the CDR3 is TGTGCCAGCAGCTTACCCTTCGGTAATGAGCAGTTCTTC.

This CDR3 is CASSNAGTGGFEQYF. The CDR3 nucleotides are TGTGCCAGCAGCAACGCCGGGACAGGGGGCTTTGAGCAGTACTTC. The J gene is TRBJ2-7, the V gene TRBV3-1 (or the pseudogene TRBV3-2), with 12 bases that match TRBD1. Germline values: CDR1 LGHDT, CDR2 YNNKEL (reference sequence). The CDR3 spans 15 residues. Trimming cost V 5 bases and J 7 bases; bases outside gene matches: 9.

The chain recombines TRBV7-3 with TRBJ2-7; D assignment may be TRBD1 or TRBD2 (5 bases each). The CDR3 runs to 13 residues. V dropped 3 bases and J dropped 6 bases, with 12 bases sitting between them. CDR1 SGHTA and CDR2 FQGTGA come from the germline V gene. The CDR3: CASSFSGLGEQYF. CDR3 nucleotide sequence: TGTGCCAGCAGCTTTTCGGGGCTCGGCGAGCAGTACTTC. Using reference TRBV7-3 and TRBJ2-7 for the parts outside the CDR3, the full variable domain is GAGVSQTPSNKVTEKGKYVELRCDPISGHTALYWYRQSLGQGPEFLIYFQGTGAADDSGLPNDRFFAVRPEGSVSTLKIQRTERGDSAVYLCASSFSGLGEQYFGPGTRLTVT.

The gene calls are TRBV5-6 and TRBJ2-7; 7 positions agree with TRBD1. The germline CDR1 and CDR2 sequences are SGHDT and YYEEEE. Germline trimming cut 2 bases from V and 0 bases from J; bases unmatched to any gene: 8. The CDR3 is made up of 16 amino acids. The CDR3 loop is CASSFVGDSRSYEQYF. DNA of the CDR3: TGTGCCAGCAGCTTCGTAGGGGACAGCCGCTCCTACGAGCAGTACTTC.

Here the CDR3 DNA reads TGTGCCAGCAGCGGGTACGCTATTGACACAGATACGCAGTATTTT. Encoded protein: CASSGYAIDTDTQYF. The chain employs TRBV7-8 and TRBJ2-3; D is uncertain. The germline V gene encodes CDR1 SGHVS and CDR2 FQNEAQ. The V and J ends lost 5 bases and 2 bases respectively, with 14 bases between them. The CDR3 has 15 amino acids.

This rearrangement joins TRBV5-8 to TRBJ1-5; 8 bases line up with TRBD1. This CDR3 comprises 15 residues. Per germline, CDR1 SGHTS and CDR2 YDEGEE. V lost 0 bases and J lost 7; bases outside the gene matches: 6. CDR3 sequence reads: CASSLVTGAGQPQHF. The CDR3 nucleotides read TGTGCCAGCAGCTTGGTGACAGGGGCCGGACAGCCCCAGCATTTT.

This chain uses TRBV7-9 with TRBJ2-2; maybe TRBD1 (5 bases). The V and J ends lost 4 bases and 1 base respectively, with 13 bases between them. Germline V gene data show CDR1 as SEHNR and CDR2 as FQNEAQ (reference sequence). The CDR3 sequence is 16 residues long. As DNA, the CDR3 is TGTGCCAGCAGCTCGCCCTGGACAAGGAACACCGGGGAGCTGTTTTTT. Its protein is CASSSPWTRNTGELFF. Together with reference TRBV7-9 and TRBJ2-2, the CDR3 gives the full variable domain: DTGVSQNPRHKITKRGQNVTFRCDPISEHNRLYWYRQTLGQGPEFLTYFQNEAQLEKSRLLSDRFSAERPKGSFSTLEIQRTEQGDSAMYLCASSSPWTRNTGELFFGEGSRLTVL.

The V gene is TRBV19, the J gene TRBJ2-2; unclear D gene. This CDR3 comprises 14 residues. Germline V CDR1 and CDR2: LNHDA, SQIVND (reference sequence). The V end lost 7 bases, the J end lost 4 bases, and 13 bases lay between the germline ends. CDR3 nucleotides: TGTGCCAGTATGGCCCGACGGAGCACCGGGGAGCTGTTTTTT. It translates to CASMARRSTGELFF.

The chain carries TRBV6-5 and TRBJ1-1; 7 bases line up with TRBD1. Looked up from germline, CDR1 is MNHEY and CDR2 is SVGAGI. V lost 4 bases to trimming and J lost 10 bases; unmatched junction nucleotides: 15. The CDR3 sequence is 15 residues long. CDR3 sequence reads: CASSSTGFTALGAFF. Here the CDR3 DNA reads TGTGCCAGCAGTTCGACAGGGTTTACCGCCTTGGGAGCTTTCTTT.

V gene TRBV2 combines with J gene TRBJ1-5; D uncertain. Looked up from germline, CDR1 is SNHLY and CDR2 is FYNNEI. The CDR3 covers 14 residues. Trimming stripped 5 bases from V and 5 bases from J, with 13 bases between. CDR3 region: CASSLGNHDQPQHF. The DNA for the CDR3 is TGTGCCAGCAGTCTGGGCAACCACGATCAGCCCCAGCATTTT.

The rearrangement links TRBV5-5 to TRBJ2-7; TRBD1 aligns across 7 bases. CDR3 length: 15 residues. The V and J ends lost 3 bases and 0 bases, in that order; junction bases with no gene match: 6. Germline V lookup: CDR1 SGHKS, CDR2 YYEKEE (reference sequence). The CDR3 protein is CASSSGTESSYEQYF. In DNA form, the CDR3 reads TGTGCCAGCAGCTCCGGGACAGAGTCCTCCTACGAGCAGTACTTC.

The V and J genes are TRBV24-1 and TRBJ2-2, with 9 bases fitting TRBD1. The V and J ends lost 4 bases and 6 bases, in that order; junction bases with no gene match: 5. The CDR3 totals 15 residues. CDR1 KGHDR and CDR2 SFDVKD come from the germline V gene. CDR3 bases: TGTGCCACCAGTGACGAAGGGACAGGGTCCGGGGAGCTGTTTTTT. Protein product: CATSDEGTGSGELFF.

This clone appeared a single time. The genes are TRBV7-8 and TRBJ1-6; 8 bases align to TRBD1. V gave up 6 bases and J gave up 7 bases; unmatched junction bases: 8. The CDR3 totals 15 residues. CDR1 SGHVS and CDR2 FQNEAQ come from the germline V gene. The CDR3 sequence: CASRRDRGGNSPLHF. The CDR3 nucleotides are TGTGCCAGCAGAAGAGACAGGGGCGGCAATTCACCCCTCCACTTT. The full variable domain, completed using reference TRBV7-8 and TRBJ1-6, is GAGVSQSPRYKVAKRGQDVALRCDPISGHVSLFWYQQALGQGPEFLTYFQNEAQLDKSGLPSDRFFAERPEGSVSTLKIQRTQQEDSAVYLCASRRDRGGNSPLHFGNGTRLTVT.

The gene calls are TRBV6-1 and TRBJ2-2; D is uncertain. The CDR3 spans 13 residues. Germline V gene lookup returns CDR1 MNHNS and CDR2 SASEGT. V lost 3 bases, J lost 6 bases, and 8 bases lay in between. As DNA, the CDR3 is TGTGCCAGCAGTGAGGGTGAGGCCGGGGAGCTGTTTTTT. Amino acid sequence: CASSEGEAGELFF.

The V gene is TRBV5-4, the J gene TRBJ2-5; 7 bases match TRBD2. V trimming: 0 bases; J trimming: 4 bases; junction bases outside the gene matches: 3. The CDR3 covers 14 residues. Germline V gene data show CDR1 as SGHNT and CDR2 as YYREEE (reference sequence). The CDR3 DNA follows: TGTGCCAGCAGCTTGGGACTAGCCGTAGAGACCCAGTACTTC. Protein product: CASSLGLAVETQYF.

J is TRBJ1-2 and V is TRBV5-4, with 10 bases lining up with TRBD1. Per germline, CDR1 SGHNT and CDR2 YYREEE (reference sequence). CDR3 length: 19 amino acids. V lost 4 bases to trimming and J lost 4 bases; unmatched junction nucleotides: 19. For the CDR3, the DNA is TGTGCCAGCAGCGCAAACCTTCCACCCGGGACAGGGGAGCCCTATGGCTACACCTTC. Translated: CASSANLPPGTGEPYGYTF.

The chain couples TRBV27 to TRBJ1-1; D is possibly TRBD1 (5 bases). V lost 6 bases to trimming and J lost 3 bases, with 17 bases between them. CDR3 size: 15 residues. The V gene's germline CDR1 is MNHEY and CDR2 SMNVEV (reference sequence). The CDR3 region is CASSLAGETDTEAFF. Written as DNA, the CDR3 is TGTGCCAGCAGCTTAGCGGGGGAAACCGACACTGAAGCTTTCTTT.

The genes are TRBV5-1 and TRBJ1-5, with TRBD1 as a possible D gene (5 bases). The germline V gene has CDR1 SGHRS and CDR2 YFSETQ. CDR3 length: 15 residues. V was pared by 5 bases and J by 0 bases, with 12 bases between. CDR3 in DNA: TGCGCCAGCAGAGAACAGACAGATAGCAATCAGCCCCAGCATTTT. It encodes CASREQTDSNQPQHF.

V gene TRBV15 combines with J gene TRBJ2-3; the D gene is possibly TRBD2 (5 bases). The CDR3 runs 18 residues. The germline gives CDR1 LNHNV, CDR2 YYDKDF (reference sequence). Between the trimmed V and J ends, which lost 0 bases and 1 base, there was a span of 17 bases. Written as DNA, the CDR3 is TGTGCCACCAGCAGAGAAGGCCTAGCTGGCCCCGGCACAGATACGCAGTATTTT. Translated, it gives CATSREGLAGPGTDTQYF.

The genes are TRBV29-1 and TRBJ1-2; TRBD1 aligns across 7 bases. Germline V gene sequence: CDR1 SQVTM, CDR2 ANQGSEA. With 1 base clipped from V and 6 bases from J, the junction kept 11 bases outside the gene matches. The CDR3 spans 15 residues. The CDR3 loop is CSVEVDWGTVNGYTF. CDR3 coding DNA: TGCAGCGTTGAAGTGGATTGGGGGACAGTCAATGGCTACACCTTC. Complete variable domain (other parts from reference TRBV29-1 and TRBJ1-2): SAVISQKPSRDICQRGTSLTIQCQVDSQVTMMFWYRQQPGQSLTLIATANQGSEATYESGFVIDKFPISRPNLTFSTLTVSNMSPEDSSIYLCSVEVDWGTVNGYTFGSGTRLTVV.

The gene calls are TRBV28 and TRBJ1-5; 8 bases map to TRBD1. V shed 5 bases and J 7 bases; nucleotides not matched to a gene: 10. CDR1 is MDHEN and CDR2 is SYDVKM in the germline V gene. This CDR3 has 15 residues. The CDR3 coding sequence is TGTGCCAGCAGTCTCCGGGACAGGTTTGGACAGCCCCAGCATTTT. It specifies CASSLRDRFGQPQHF.